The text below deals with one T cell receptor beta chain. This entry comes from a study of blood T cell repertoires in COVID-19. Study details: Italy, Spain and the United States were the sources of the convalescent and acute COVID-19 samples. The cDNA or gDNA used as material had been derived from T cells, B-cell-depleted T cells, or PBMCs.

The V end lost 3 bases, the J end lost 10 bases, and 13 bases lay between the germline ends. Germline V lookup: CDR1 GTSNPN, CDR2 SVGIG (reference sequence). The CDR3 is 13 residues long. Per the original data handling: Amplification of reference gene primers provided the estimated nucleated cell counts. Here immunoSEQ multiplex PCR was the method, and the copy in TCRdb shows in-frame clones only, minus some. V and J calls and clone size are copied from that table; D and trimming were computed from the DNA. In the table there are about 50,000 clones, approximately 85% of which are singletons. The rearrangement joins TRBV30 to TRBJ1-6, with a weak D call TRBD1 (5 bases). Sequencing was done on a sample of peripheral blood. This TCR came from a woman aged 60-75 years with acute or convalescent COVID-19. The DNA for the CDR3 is TGTGCCTGGAGGGTAACAGGTGGCTCACCCCTCCACTTT. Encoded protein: CAWRVTGGSPLHF. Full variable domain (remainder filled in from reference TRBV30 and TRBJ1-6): SQTIHQWPATLVQPVGSPLSLECTVEGTSNPNLYWYRQAAGRGLQLLFYSVGIGQISSEVPQNLSASRPQDRQFILSSKKLLLSDSGFYLCAWRVTGGSPLHFGNGTRLTVT.